These T cell receptor beta chains were read from a single sample in a study of T-cell reconstitution after alpha-beta-depleted transplantation in children. TCRdb re-analysed the PCR reads in MiXCR, keeping a single row per CDR3 protein. The sample includes nearly 550,000 distinct CDR3 sequences, around 17% of them seen just once. Source: PBMCs from the stem cell graft donor, taken from the stem cell graft. The receptor set was obtained from a human donor who donated a stem cell graft to a child with acute lymphoblastic leukemia. CDR3s include the opening cysteine and the closing phenylalanine or tryptophan. The D gene is left open where the match is weak. A clone size is listed for some rows: how often the clone was seen (once, few, many), or a class if it is expanded.

TRBD1	TRBV2	TRBJ1-4	.	12	CASSTGVEKLFF	TGTGCCAGCAGTACAGGGGTTGAAAAACTGTTTTTT
.	TRBV4-1	TRBJ1-2	many	15	CASSLRDGRGYGYTF	TGCGCCAGCAGCCTAAGAGACGGGCGGGGCTATGGCTACACCTTC
.	TRBV7-3	TRBJ2-7	.	13	CASSAMIGREQYF	TGTGCCAGCAGTGCCATGATAGGGCGCGAGCAGTACTTC
TRBD1	TRBV2	TRBJ2-1	few	15	CASSSGQTSYNEQFF	TGTGCCAGCAGTTCGGGACAGACCTCTTACAATGAGCAGTTCTTC
TRBD1	TRBV12-5	TRBJ1-6	many	14	CASGHGQGGSPLHF	TGTGCTAGTGGCCACGGACAGGGCGGTTCACCCCTCCACTTT
.	TRBV14	TRBJ1-6	.	18	CASSQDAGWSAYNSPLHF	TGTGCCAGCAGCCAAGATGCGGGGTGGAGCGCCTATAATTCACCCCTCCACTTT
.	TRBV12-3/TRBV12-4	TRBJ1-4	.	12	CASRRDGEKLFF	TGTGCCAGCAGGCGGGACGGGGAAAAACTGTTTTTT
.	TRBV11-2	TRBJ2-1	few	16	CASSLSVQNSYNEQFF	TGTGCCAGCAGCTTAAGTGTCCAGAACTCCTACAATGAGCAGTTCTTC
.	TRBV5-1	TRBJ2-5	few	16	CASSLELLRVGETQYF	TGCGCCAGCAGCTTGGAATTGCTGAGGGTAGGAGAGACCCAGTACTTC
TRBD1	TRBV4-2	TRBJ1-1	.	14	CASKRDRGNTEAFF	TGTGCCAGCAAACGGGACAGGGGGAACACTGAAGCTTTCTTT
TRBD2	TRBV7-2	TRBJ2-3	.	17	CASSSFLGLAGELTQYF	TGTGCCAGCAGCTCCTTCCTTGGCCTAGCGGGAGAGTTAACGCAGTATTTT
TRBD2	TRBV12-3/TRBV12-4	TRBJ2-1	few	14	CASSLHSGRIEQFF	TGTGCCAGCAGTTTGCATAGCGGGAGGATTGAGCAGTTCTTC
.	TRBV6-2/TRBV6-3	TRBJ1-2	few	12	CASSYRERGYTF	TGTGCCAGCAGTTACAGGGAACGGGGCTACACCTTC
.	TRBV12-3/TRBV12-4	TRBJ1-2	few	14	CASKMEGVKYGYTF	TGTGCCAGCAAGATGGAAGGGGTAAAGTATGGCTACACCTTC
.	TRBV25-1	TRBJ2-1	.	16	CASSELTGSSYNEQFF	TGTGCCAGCAGTGAATTAACAGGGTCCTCCTACAATGAGCAGTTCTTC
.	TRBV18	TRBJ1-1	.	15	CASSPLGIGEREAFF	TGTGCCAGCTCACCACTCGGCATAGGGGAGAGAGAAGCTTTCTTT
TRBD2	TRBV4-1	TRBJ2-7	many	15	CASSQGLAGAYEQYF	TGTGCCAGCAGCCAAGGACTAGCGGGGGCCTACGAGCAGTACTTC
.	TRBV9	TRBJ2-3	.	13	CASSVDLSSDVQF	TGTGCCAGCAGCGTAGATTTAAGTAGCGACGTCCAGTTT
.	TRBV29-1	TRBJ1-1	.	12	CSVSDWNTEAFF	TGCAGCGTTTCAGACTGGAACACTGAAGCTTTCTTT
.	TRBV7-9	TRBJ1-2	few	11	CASLVGDGYTF	TGTGCCAGCCTTGTCGGGGATGGCTACACCTTC
.	TRBV15	TRBJ1-6	few	14	CATSRDKLNSPLHF	TGTGCCACCAGCAGAGATAAACTCAATTCACCCCTCCACTTT
TRBD1	TRBV24-1	TRBJ2-5	few	13	CATSGGGVETQYF	TGTGCCACCAGTGGAGGGGGCGTGGAGACCCAGTACTTC
TRBD2	TRBV7-9	TRBJ2-7	.	15	CASSLGLAVNYEQYF	TGTGCCAGCAGCTTAGGCCTAGCGGTCAACTACGAGCAGTACTTC
TRBD2	TRBV12-3/TRBV12-4	TRBJ2-3	many	12	CASRLVAGPSYF	TGTGCCAGCCGTTTAGTAGCGGGACCGTCGTATTTT
.	TRBV4-1	TRBJ2-1	.	14	CASSYPDRYNEQFF	TGCGCCAGCAGCTATCCCGACCGCTACAATGAGCAGTTCTTC
.	TRBV14	TRBJ1-2	.	13	CASSQTGLYGYTF	TGTGCCAGCAGCCAGACGGGACTCTATGGCTACACCTTC
.	TRBV20-1	TRBJ2-7	few	13	CSARKKSSYEQYF	TGCAGTGCCCGAAAAAAGAGCTCCTACGAGCAGTACTTC
.	TRBV15	TRBJ2-1	few	16	CATSRVLGAALHEQFF	TGTGCCACCAGCAGAGTTTTGGGTGCGGCCCTCCATGAGCAGTTCTTC
.	TRBV5-1	TRBJ2-7	.	14	CASTPISGSYEQYF	TGCGCCAGTACTCCTATATCGGGCTCCTACGAGCAGTACTTC
.	TRBV12-3/TRBV12-4	TRBJ1-4	many	17	CASSSGTYLGPNEKLFF	TGTGCCAGCAGCTCCGGGACTTACCTTGGGCCTAATGAAAAACTGTTTTTT
.	TRBV25-1	TRBJ2-1	few	12	CASSATVGEQFF	TGTGCCAGCAGTGCCACCGTTGGGGAGCAGTTCTTC
.	TRBV7-2	TRBJ1-5	.	16	CASSLRQRHSNQPQHF	TGTGCCAGCAGCTTACGCCAGCGACATAGCAATCAGCCCCAGCATTTT
TRBD1	TRBV7-4	TRBJ1-2	.	17	CASSSIPPGQGPYGYTF	TGTGCCAGCAGCTCAATCCCGCCGGGACAGGGCCCTTATGGCTACACCTTC
.	TRBV6-1	TRBJ2-7	.	14	CASRPSGLSYEQYF	TGTGCCAGCAGACCCAGCGGGCTTTCCTACGAGCAGTACTTC
.	TRBV12-3/TRBV12-4	TRBJ2-2	few	15	CASSPPQRPTGELFF	TGTGCCAGCAGTCCCCCCCAGCGTCCGACCGGGGAGCTGTTTTTT
.	TRBV27	TRBJ2-7	.	15	CASSPRDGGLSEQYF	TGTGCCAGCAGTCCGCGGGACGGGGGCCTTAGCGAGCAGTACTTC
TRBD2	TRBV29-1	TRBJ2-1	.	14	CSVEGTSGKDEQFF	TGCAGCGTTGAAGGAACTAGCGGGAAAGATGAGCAGTTCTTC
.	TRBV7-2	TRBJ2-2	.	14	CASSPRSGTGELFF	TGTGCCAGCAGCCCCCGCTCGGGCACCGGGGAGCTGTTTTTT
.	TRBV6-4	TRBJ1-4	many	15	CASSDGSGGNEKLFF	TGTGCCAGCAGTGACGGGTCAGGAGGAAATGAAAAACTGTTTTTT
.	TRBV4-1	TRBJ1-5	.	17	CASSQDPHMISNQPQHF	TGCGCCAGCAGCCAAGATCCCCACATGATAAGCAATCAGCCCCAGCATTTT